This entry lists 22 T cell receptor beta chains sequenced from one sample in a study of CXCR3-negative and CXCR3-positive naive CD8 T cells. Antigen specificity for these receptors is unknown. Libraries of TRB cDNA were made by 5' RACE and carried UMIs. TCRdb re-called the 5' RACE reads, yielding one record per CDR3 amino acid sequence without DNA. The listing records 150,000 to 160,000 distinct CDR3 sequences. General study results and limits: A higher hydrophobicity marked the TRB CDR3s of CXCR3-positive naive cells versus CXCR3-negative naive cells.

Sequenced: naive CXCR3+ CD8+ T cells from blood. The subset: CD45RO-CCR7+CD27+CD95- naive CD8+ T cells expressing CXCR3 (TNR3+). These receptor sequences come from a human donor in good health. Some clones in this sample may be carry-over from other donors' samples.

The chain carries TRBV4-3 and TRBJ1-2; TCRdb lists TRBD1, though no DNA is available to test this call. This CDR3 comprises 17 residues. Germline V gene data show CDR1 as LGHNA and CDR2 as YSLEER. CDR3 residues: CASSQDRGSNAIYGYTF.

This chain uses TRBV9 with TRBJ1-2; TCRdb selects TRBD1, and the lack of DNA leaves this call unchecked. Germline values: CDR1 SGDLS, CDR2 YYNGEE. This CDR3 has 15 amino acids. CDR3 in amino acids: CASSVWEQGTYGYTF.

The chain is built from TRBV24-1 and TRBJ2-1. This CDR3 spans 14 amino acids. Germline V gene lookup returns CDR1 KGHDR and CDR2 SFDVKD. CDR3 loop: CATSEGRNYNEQFF.

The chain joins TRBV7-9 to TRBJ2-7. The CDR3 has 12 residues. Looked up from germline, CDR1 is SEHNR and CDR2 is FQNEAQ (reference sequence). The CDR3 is CASSGSSYEQYF.

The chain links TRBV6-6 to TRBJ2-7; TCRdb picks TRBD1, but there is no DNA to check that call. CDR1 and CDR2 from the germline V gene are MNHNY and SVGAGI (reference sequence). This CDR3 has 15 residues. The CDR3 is CASSYTGTGTYEQYF.

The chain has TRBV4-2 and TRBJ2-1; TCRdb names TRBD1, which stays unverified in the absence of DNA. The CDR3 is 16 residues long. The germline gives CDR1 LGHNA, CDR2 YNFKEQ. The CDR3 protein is CASSQDSGGGYNEQFF.

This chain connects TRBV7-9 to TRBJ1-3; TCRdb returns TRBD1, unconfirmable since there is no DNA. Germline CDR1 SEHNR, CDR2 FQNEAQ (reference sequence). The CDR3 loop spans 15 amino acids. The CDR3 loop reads CASSMTVDSGNTIYF.

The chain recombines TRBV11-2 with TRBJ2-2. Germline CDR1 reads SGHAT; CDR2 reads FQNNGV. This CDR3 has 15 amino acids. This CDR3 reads CASSPYDQVAGELFF.

CDR3 protein: CASSLGTTPGSYEQYF. The genes are TRBV7-9 and TRBJ2-7. CDR3 length: 16 residues. The V gene's germline CDR1 is SEHNR and CDR2 FQNEAQ (reference sequence).

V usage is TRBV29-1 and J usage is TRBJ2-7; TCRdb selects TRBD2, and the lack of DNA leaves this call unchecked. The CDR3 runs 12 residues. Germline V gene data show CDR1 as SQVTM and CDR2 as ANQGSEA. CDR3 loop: CSANGRAHEQYF.

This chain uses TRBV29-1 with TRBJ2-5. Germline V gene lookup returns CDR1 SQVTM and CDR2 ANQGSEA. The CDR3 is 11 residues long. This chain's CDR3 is CSVEKEDTQYF.

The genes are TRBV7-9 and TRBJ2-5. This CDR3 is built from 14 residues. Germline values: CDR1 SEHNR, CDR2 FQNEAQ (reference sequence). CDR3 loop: CASSQAGGWETQYF.

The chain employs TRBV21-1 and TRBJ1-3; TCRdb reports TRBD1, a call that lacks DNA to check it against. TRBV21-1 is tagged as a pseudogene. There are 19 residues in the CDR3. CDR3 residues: CASSKQVPGQGLSGNTIYF.

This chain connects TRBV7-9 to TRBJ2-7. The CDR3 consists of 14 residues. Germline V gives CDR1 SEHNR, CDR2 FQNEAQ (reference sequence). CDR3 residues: CASSAVLAAYEQYF.

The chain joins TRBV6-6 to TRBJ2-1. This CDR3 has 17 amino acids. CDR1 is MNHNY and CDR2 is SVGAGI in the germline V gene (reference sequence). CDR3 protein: CASSYSLSAFPYNEQFF.

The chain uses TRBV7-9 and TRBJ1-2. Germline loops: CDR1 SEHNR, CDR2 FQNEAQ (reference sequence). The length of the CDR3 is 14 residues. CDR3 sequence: CASSLGTSHYGYTF.

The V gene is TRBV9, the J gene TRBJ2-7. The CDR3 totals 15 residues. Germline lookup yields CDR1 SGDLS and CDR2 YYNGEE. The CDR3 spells CASSVASSASYEQYF.

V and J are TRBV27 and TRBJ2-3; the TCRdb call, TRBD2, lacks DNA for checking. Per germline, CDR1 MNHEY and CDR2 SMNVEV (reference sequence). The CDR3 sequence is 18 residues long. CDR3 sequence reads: CASSLSFQRGGPTDTQYF.

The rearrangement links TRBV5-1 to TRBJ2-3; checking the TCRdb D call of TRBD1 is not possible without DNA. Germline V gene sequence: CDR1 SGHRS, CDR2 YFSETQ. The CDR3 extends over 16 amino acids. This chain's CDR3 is CASSFGGGGITNTQYF.

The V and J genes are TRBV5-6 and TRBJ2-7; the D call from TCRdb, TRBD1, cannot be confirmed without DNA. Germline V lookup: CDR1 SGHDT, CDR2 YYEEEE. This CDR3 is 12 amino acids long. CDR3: CASSRQGREQYF.

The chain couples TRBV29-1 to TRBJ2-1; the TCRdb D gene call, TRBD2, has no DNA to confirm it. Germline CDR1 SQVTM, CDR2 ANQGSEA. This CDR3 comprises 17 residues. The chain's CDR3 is CSVAGLAGIGSYNEQFF.

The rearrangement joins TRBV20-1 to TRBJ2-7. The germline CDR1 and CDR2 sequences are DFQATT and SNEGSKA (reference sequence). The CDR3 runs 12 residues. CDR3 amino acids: CSARSSEYEQYF.